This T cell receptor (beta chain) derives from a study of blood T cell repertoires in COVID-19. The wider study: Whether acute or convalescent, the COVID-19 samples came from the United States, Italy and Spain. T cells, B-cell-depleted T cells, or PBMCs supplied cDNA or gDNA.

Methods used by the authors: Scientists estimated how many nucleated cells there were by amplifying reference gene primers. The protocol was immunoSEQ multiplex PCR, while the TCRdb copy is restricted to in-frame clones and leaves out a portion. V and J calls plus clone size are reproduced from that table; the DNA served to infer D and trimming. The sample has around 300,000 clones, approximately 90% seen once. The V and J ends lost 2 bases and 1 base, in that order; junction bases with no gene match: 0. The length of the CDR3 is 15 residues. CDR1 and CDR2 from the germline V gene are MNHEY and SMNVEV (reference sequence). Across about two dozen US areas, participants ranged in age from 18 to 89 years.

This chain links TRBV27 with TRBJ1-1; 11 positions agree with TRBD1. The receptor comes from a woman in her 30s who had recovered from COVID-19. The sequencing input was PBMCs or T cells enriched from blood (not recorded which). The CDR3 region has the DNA TGTGCCAGCAGTTTAGGGACAGGGGGGAACACTGAAGCTTTCTTT. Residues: CASSLGTGGNTEAFF.